The 2 T cell receptor beta chains below were found in one sample sequenced in a study of siplizumab effects on memory and regulatory T cells. Libraries were prepared by immunoSEQ multiplex PCR; TCRdb keeps only in-frame clonotypes and omits some of them. The repertoire holds over 95,000 clones, with roughly 93% as singletons. Input material: non-Treg CD4+ T cells sorted from blood. These receptors originate from a human donor in good health.

The gene calls are TRBV16 and TRBJ1-2; D possibly corresponds to TRBD1 (5 bases). Germline CDR1 KGHSY, CDR2 FQNENV. V dropped 0 bases and J dropped 6 bases, with 14 bases sitting between them. The CDR3 loop spans 15 amino acids. The CDR3 region has the DNA TGTGCCAGCAGCCAATCGAGGGACGGCTATAATGGCTACACCTTC. It codes for CASSQSRDGYNGYTF.

The chain links TRBV28 to TRBJ1-3, with 7 positions matching TRBD1. The V gene's germline CDR1 is MDHEN and CDR2 SYDVKM. The CDR3 has 14 residues. V was clipped by 7 bases and J by 3 bases; unmatched bases: 6. The CDR3 loop reads CASKEGAYGNTIYF. CDR3 DNA sequence: TGTGCCAGCAAGGAGGGGGCATATGGAAACACCATATATTTT. Complete variable domain (other parts from reference TRBV28 and TRBJ1-3): DVKVTQSSRYLVKRTGEKVFLECVQDMDHENMFWYRQDPGLGLRLIYFSYDVKMKEKGDIPEGYSVSREKKERFSLILESASTNQTSMYLCASKEGAYGNTIYFGEGSWLTVV.